The T cell receptor beta chain under discussion was sequenced for a study of T cells in tumors after PD-1 blockade. About the research overall: Patients had no prior checkpoint blockade, systemic immunosuppressants, or anti-cancer therapy within 4 weeks. Patients received pembrolizumab 200 mg every 3 weeks or cemiplimab 350 mg every 2 weeks.

Before and after PD-1 blockade, biopsies were collected from the same primary tumor site. The CDR3 spans 15 residues. This table comes from immunoSEQ multiplex PCR, and its TCRdb copy is limited to in-frame clones, with some not included. The sample carries fewer than 9,500 clones, 69% recorded once. As concerns this clone: Its antigen remains unidentified.

Notes on the study in general: Clonal replacement, not reinvigoration, is suggested for expanded exhausted CD8+ clones after therapy.

The sequence derives from a human donor with basal cell carcinoma. The rearrangement joins TRBV12-2 to TRBJ1-3. TRBV12-2 constitutes a pseudogene. Material: tumor tissue, obtained after anti-PD-1 treatment. DNA of the CDR3: TGTGCAAGTCGCTTAGAGGGGGGACTTGGAAACACCATATATTTT. This codes for CASRLEGGLGNTIYF.